This TCR beta chain was identified during a study of blood T cell repertoires in COVID-19. In the study overall: Samples taken during acute and convalescent COVID-19 were collected in the United States, Italy and Spain. Nucleic acid was either cDNA or gDNA, and it came from T cells, B-cell-depleted T cells, or PBMCs.

The CDR3 loop spans 17 amino acids. CDR1 and CDR2 (germline): SGHRS, YFSETQ. Trimming cost V 4 bases and J 0 bases, with 14 bases left between them. The repertoire was sequenced with immunoSEQ multiplex PCR; TCRdb's copy has only in-frame clones and lacks some. The table includes 230,000 or so clones, approximately 89% detected once. The rearrangement joins TRBV5-1 to TRBJ1-6; D might be TRBD1 (6 bases). Sequenced sample: PBMCs or T cells enriched from blood (not recorded which). The sequence derives from a woman in her forties with acute COVID-19. CDR3 amino acids: CASSLGQQSSYNSPLHF. CDR3 DNA sequence: TGCGCCAGCAGCCTAGGACAGCAAAGCTCCTATAATTCACCCCTCCACTTT.